Following are 11 T cell receptor beta chains from one sample sequenced in a study of blood T cell repertoires in COVID-19. TCRdb keeps only in-frame clones here, not all; method: immunoSEQ multiplex PCR. This sample has around 45,000 clones, with roughly 79% found just once. The sequenced sample was peripheral blood. Every receptor here comes from a woman aged 80 or older with acute or convalescent COVID-19.

The rearrangement uses TRBV9 and TRBJ2-3, with a possible D match to TRBD2 (6 bases). Germline CDR1 reads SGDLS; CDR2 reads YYNGEE. The CDR3 has 15 residues. V lost 2 bases and J 1 base, leaving 11 bases between the germline ends. The CDR3 DNA is TGTGCCAGCAGCGTTTCGGGACTTCGCACAGATACGCAGTATTTT. It is translated as CASSVSGLRTDTQYF.

This sequence joins TRBV4-1 and TRBJ2-7; TRBD1 matches at 8 bases. This CDR3 has 14 amino acids. Germline V gene lookup returns CDR1 MGHRA and CDR2 YSYEKL. V shed 5 bases, J shed 5 bases, and the junction held 8 bases outside the gene matches. For the CDR3, the DNA is TGCGCCAGCAGCAAGACAGGGGTGGACGACGAGCAGTACTTC. Translation gives CASSKTGVDDEQYF.

The gene calls are TRBV27 and TRBJ2-3; D ambiguous. CDR1 and CDR2 (germline): MNHEY, SMNVEV (reference sequence). CDR3 length: 12 residues. Trimming shortened V by 6 bases and J by 4 bases, and 8 bases separated the two germline ends. The CDR3 region has the DNA TGTGCCAGCAGCGAACTCCCAGATACGCAGTATTTT. Its translation is CASSELPDTQYF.

This clone was picked up one time. The genes are TRBV4-1 and TRBJ1-5; TRBD1 is a possible D gene (5 bases). CDR1 is MGHRA and CDR2 is YSYEKL in the germline V gene. V was pared by 4 bases and J by 1 base, with 14 bases between. The CDR3 covers 16 residues. This CDR3 reads CASSRWGEASNQPQHF. The CDR3 DNA reads as TGCGCCAGCAGCCGATGGGGGGAAGCGAGCAATCAGCCCCAGCATTTT.

The chain couples TRBV6-1 to TRBJ1-3, with 7 bases identical to TRBD1. This CDR3 has 16 amino acids. Germline values: CDR1 MNHNS, CDR2 SASEGT. V lost 2 bases to trimming and J lost 1 base; unmatched junction nucleotides: 5. CDR3 bases: TGTGCCAGCAGTGAAAGGGGGCTTAGGTCTGGAAACACCATATATTTT. Translation: CASSERGLRSGNTIYF.

V and J are TRBV2 and TRBJ1-6; a possible D gene is TRBD1 (5 bases). Per the germline V gene, CDR1 is SNHLY and CDR2 is FYNNEI. V lost 6 bases and J 7 bases, leaving 10 bases between the germline ends. This CDR3 contains 13 residues. This CDR3 reads CASRTVWNSPLHF. The DNA for the CDR3 is TGTGCCAGCAGGACAGTTTGGAATTCACCCCTCCACTTT.

V and J are TRBV5-6 and TRBJ1-1, with D possibly TRBD1 on 5 matching bases. The CDR3 contains 15 residues. V was clipped by 0 bases and J by 5 bases, with 14 bases between them. CDR1 and CDR2 from the germline V gene are SGHDT and YYEEEE. DNA of the CDR3: TGTGCCAGCAGCTTGGTAGGCAGGGCCCCTACTGAAGCTTTCTTT. As protein: CASSLVGRAPTEAFF.

The chain links TRBV15 to TRBJ2-1; 11 positions agree with TRBD2. The CDR3 is 15 amino acids. V was pared by 4 bases and J by 3 bases, with 2 bases of the junction left unmatched. Germline V CDR1 and CDR2: LNHNV, YYDKDF (reference sequence). CDR3 sequence (DNA): TGTGCCACCAGCAAGCTAGCGGGAGGCTACAATGAGCAGTTCTTC. It codes for CATSKLAGGYNEQFF.

This clone came up once. One end of the junction does not line up with germline, which may come from a read error. V is TRBV7-2 and J is TRBJ1-5; a possible D gene is TRBD1 (5 bases). The length of the CDR3 is 13 residues. Germline CDR1 reads SGHTA; CDR2 reads FQGNSA. The CDR3 coding sequence is TGTGCCAGCAGGTTAGACGGGGGACAGCCCCAGCATTTT. It translates to CASRLDGGQPQHF.

This clone has only one observation. This sequence joins TRBV5-1 and TRBJ1-1; D is unclear. The CDR3 covers 13 residues. Between the trimmed V and J ends, which lost 3 bases and 1 base, there was a span of 7 bases. Germline V gives CDR1 SGHRS, CDR2 YFSETQ. This CDR3 is CASSSHQNTEAFF. DNA for the CDR3: TGCGCCAGCAGCTCACACCAGAACACTGAAGCTTTCTTT.

V gene TRBV9 combines with J gene TRBJ2-1; TRBD2 matches at 8 bases. The germline gives CDR1 SGDLS, CDR2 YYNGEE. This CDR3 spans 16 amino acids. Unmatched junction bases numbered 11, after V lost 3 bases and J lost 6 bases. The CDR3 DNA reads TGTGCCAGCAGCGGACCTCCGGGGGGGGCGGTCAATGAGCAGTTCTTC. This codes for CASSGPPGGAVNEQFF. The full variable domain, completed using reference TRBV9 and TRBJ2-1, is DSGVTQTPKHLITATGQRVTLRCSPRSGDLSVYWYQQSLDQGLQFLIQYYNGEERAKGNILERFSAQQFPDLHSELNLSSLELGDSALYFCASSGPPGGAVNEQFFGPGTRLTVL.